The rows below give T cell receptor beta chains drawn from one sample of a study of CD8 T cells in ankylosing spondylitis. MiXCR was run by TCRdb on the 5' RACE reads, yielding one entry per CDR3 protein. The profile shows 150,000 to 200,000 distinct CDR3 sequences, roughly 10% of them singletons. Input material: blood, either unsorted or a sorted T cell fraction (not recorded which). Every receptor here comes from a male donor with ankylosing spondylitis or in good health (not recorded which). The conserved cysteine and the conserved F or W are not part of the CDR3 here. The D gene is left open where the match is weak.

j_call d_call v_call cdr3_aa
TRBJ2-1 TRBD2 TRBV20-1 SARALGGERDLANEQF
TRBJ2-1 NA TRBV5-6 ASSLGGRGNEQF
TRBJ2-7 TRBD2 TRBV29-1 SVTGLAGRNSYEQY
TRBJ2-7 TRBD2 TRBV23-1 ASSRLAGDVEQY
TRBJ2-7 NA TRBV2 ASSRQTYEQY
TRBJ1-6 TRBD1 TRBV20-1 SARIGGQGHSPLH
TRBJ2-7 TRBD1 TRBV12-3/TRBV12-4 ASSLGTGGTYEQY
TRBJ2-3 NA TRBV5-4 ASSPGEVRSTDTQY
TRBJ2-7 TRBD2 TRBV28 ASRSAASGGYEQY
TRBJ2-1 NA TRBV4-1 ASSQALIGSSYNEQF
TRBJ1-1 NA TRBV5-5 ASGGRGALNTEAF
TRBJ2-5 TRBD1 TRBV20-1 SASGAPDRVQETQY
TRBJ2-1 TRBD2 TRBV3-1 ASRRGGENEQF
TRBJ2-2 TRBD2 TRBV27 ASSSRLAGGFAGELF
TRBJ1-1 TRBD1 TRBV12-3/TRBV12-4 ASIPGQGFTEAF
TRBJ1-2 TRBD1 TRBV6-1 ASSEEGAHGYT
TRBJ2-1 NA TRBV9 ASSVGDSSEQF
TRBJ1-2 TRBD1 TRBV27 ASSSGTGSLLGYT
TRBJ1-2 TRBD1 TRBV27 ASSHRDRGFGYT
TRBJ2-1 NA TRBV20-1 SAGAVRYNEQF
TRBJ2-5 TRBD2 TRBV28 ASPTLERDLHQETQY
TRBJ1-1 NA TRBV11-2 ASSLQGGVSTEAF
TRBJ2-1 NA TRBV6-2/TRBV6-3 ASSYTPGGSYNEQF